A single sample is the source of the 22 T cell receptor beta chains below, sequenced in a study of shared clonotypes between healthy human individuals. Here immunoSEQ multiplex PCR was the method, and the copy in TCRdb shows in-frame clones only, minus some. The profile shows some 470,000 clones, 75% to 85% of them singletons. The source material was PBMCs. These receptors originate from a woman in her thirties or forties in good health. Some clones in this sample may be carry-over from other donors' samples.

The rearrangement uses TRBV30 and TRBJ2-1, with 13 nucleotides matching TRBD2. CDR1 is GTSNPN and CDR2 is SVGIG in the germline V gene (reference sequence). V lost 3 bases, J lost 0 bases, and 8 bases stayed unmatched. The CDR3 totals 18 residues. This chain's CDR3 is CAWSGLAGAQSSYNEQFF. CDR3 DNA sequence: TGTGCCTGGAGCGGACTAGCGGGAGCGCAAAGCTCCTACAATGAGCAGTTCTTC. The full variable domain, with the rest looked up from reference TRBV30 and TRBJ2-1, is SQTIHQWPATLVQPVGSPLSLECTVEGTSNPNLYWYRQAAGRGLQLLFYSVGIGQISSEVPQNLSASRPQDRQFILSSKKLLLSDSGFYLCAWSGLAGAQSSYNEQFFGPGTRLTVL.

The rearrangement joins TRBV5-1 to TRBJ1-1, with unresolved D. CDR1 is SGHRS, CDR2 YFSETQ, per germline. The germline V and J ends were trimmed by 4 bases and 2 bases, with 15 bases remaining between them. CDR3 length: 15 residues. The CDR3 DNA is TGCGCCAGCAGCCCGGAGGCGGGAGACAACACTGAAGCTTTCTTT. This codes for CASSPEAGDNTEAFF.

Written as DNA, the CDR3 is TGCAGCGTTGAAGATTCCATGGCCGAAAACACCGGGGAGCTGTTTTTT. This sequence encodes CSVEDSMAENTGELFF. This chain links TRBV29-1 with TRBJ2-2; no clear D gene. V lost 0 bases and J 2 bases, leaving 13 bases between the germline ends. CDR3 length: 16 amino acids. In germline, CDR1 is SQVTM, CDR2 ANQGSEA.

This clone came up a few times. The sample holds other DNA sequences that translate to the same CDR3. The chain couples TRBV19 to TRBJ1-1; D gene ambiguous. This CDR3 is 14 amino acids long. The V end lost 3 bases, the J end lost 1 base, and 9 bases lay between the germline ends. CDR1 is LNHDA, CDR2 SQIVND, per germline (reference sequence). CDR3 residues: CASSIPGKNTEAFF. The CDR3 DNA reads TGTGCCAGTAGTATCCCGGGGAAGAACACTGAAGCTTTCTTT.

The chain uses TRBV6-5 and TRBJ2-7, with a possible D match to TRBD1 (6 bases). Trimming pared 3 bases from V and 4 bases from J, leaving 16 bases between. The CDR3 extends over 15 amino acids. Germline V lookup: CDR1 MNHEY, CDR2 SVGAGI. The CDR3 DNA is TGTGCCAGCAGTTATGGATTTACGGGACAATACGAGCAGTACTTC. Translated, it gives CASSYGFTGQYEQYF.

The rearrangement joins TRBV10-3 to TRBJ1-2; a weak D match, TRBD1 (5 bases). This CDR3 contains 15 residues. The V gene lost 0 bases and the J gene lost 7 bases, with 15 bases spanning the gap. In germline, CDR1 is ENHRY, CDR2 SYGVKD. CDR3 coding DNA: TGTGCCATCAGTGAGTCGAGGGGCGACACCCCTGGCTACACCTTC. Its protein product is CAISESRGDTPGYTF.

This clone was seen only once. The same CDR3 is also encoded by other DNA sequences in this sample. The V call is TRBV6-5, the J call TRBJ1-1, with D perhaps matching TRBD1 (6 bases). Germline V gene sequence: CDR1 MNHEY, CDR2 SVGAGI. CDR3 length equals 14 residues. V was pared by 2 bases and J by 4 bases, with 11 bases between. CDR3 coding DNA: TGTGCCAGCAGTTACAACAGGGTTGGCACTGAAGCTTTCTTT. Translated, it gives CASSYNRVGTEAFF.

The V and J genes are TRBV9 and TRBJ2-3; D gene unclear. The CDR3 contains 13 residues. The germline V gene has CDR1 SGDLS and CDR2 YYNGEE. With 2 bases removed from V and 6 bases from J, the gap between germline ends came to 10 bases. CDR3 DNA sequence: TGTGCCAGCAGCGTGGGTGAAAGGGATACGCAGTATTTT. This gives the protein CASSVGERDTQYF.

CDR3 nucleotides: TGTGCCAGCAGTGAAGTGGGGGGGGCCTACGAGCAGTACTTC. This translates into CASSEVGGAYEQYF. V usage is TRBV6-1 and J usage is TRBJ2-7; 7 bases fit TRBD2. From germline, CDR1 is MNHNS and CDR2 SASEGT. V shed 1 base, J shed 2 bases, and the junction held 2 bases outside the gene matches. The CDR3 runs 14 residues.

This clone was seen once. The rearrangement joins TRBV15 to TRBJ1-2, with D perhaps TRBD1 (6 bases). Deletions cut 4 bases from V and 7 bases from J, with 13 bases between. The CDR3 is 13 amino acids. The germline V gene encodes CDR1 LNHNV and CDR2 YYDKDF (reference sequence). This CDR3 is CATSTTGFSGYTF. The CDR3 DNA sequence: TGTGCCACCAGCACAACAGGGTTCTCTGGCTACACCTTC.

The genes are TRBV11-2 and TRBJ2-7; 11 nucleotides line up with TRBD2. V lost 5 bases and J lost 1; bases outside the gene matches: 10. Germline CDR1 SGHAT, CDR2 FQNNGV. The CDR3 contains 17 residues. CDR3 loop: CASSVRGGTSGSYEQYF. Here the CDR3 DNA reads TGTGCCAGCAGCGTCAGAGGGGGGACTAGCGGATCCTACGAGCAGTACTTC.

The CDR3 DNA reads as TGCGCCAGCAGCCAAGATAGGAGCCCAACTAATGAAAAACTGTTTTTT. Translation: CASSQDRSPTNEKLFF. The rearrangement joins TRBV4-3 to TRBJ1-4; unclear D gene. V gave up 0 bases and J gave up 0 bases, with 8 bases separating them. The CDR3 has 16 amino acids. CDR1 LGHNA and CDR2 YSLEER come from the germline V gene.

The CDR3 bases are TGTGCCAGCAACGGACAGGGAAACAATGAGCAGTTCTTC. It yields the protein CASNGQGNNEQFF. The chain recombines TRBV9 with TRBJ2-1; TRBD1 agrees at 8 bases. The CDR3 sequence is 13 residues long. V lost 6 bases and J lost 5; bases outside the gene matches: 4. Germline V gene lookup returns CDR1 SGDLS and CDR2 YYNGEE.

The CDR3 bases are TGCGCCAGCAGTGGACCGGGCAGGGGGTCGGGCTACACCTTC. Encoded protein: CASSGPGRGSGYTF. The gene calls are TRBV10-2 and TRBJ1-2; TRBD1 matches 7 bases. CDR3 size: 14 residues. Germline CDR1 WSHSY, CDR2 SAAADI. The V gene end was trimmed by 4 bases and the J gene end by 8 bases; junction bases not matched to a gene: 10.

The rearrangement links TRBV7-2 to TRBJ1-4, with 8 bases that match TRBD1. CDR1 and CDR2 (germline): SGHTA, FQGNSA. This CDR3 is 12 amino acids long. V lost 1 base, J lost 13 bases, and 2 bases stayed unmatched. The CDR3 loop reads CASSLEDRVLFF. DNA of the CDR3: TGTGCCAGCAGCTTAGAGGACAGGGTACTGTTTTTT.

This chain uses TRBV4-2 with TRBJ2-7; no reliable D call. V was shortened by 0 bases and J by 3 bases, with 15 bases between the two germline ends. Germline V lookup: CDR1 LGHNA, CDR2 YNFKEQ. CDR3 size: 16 residues. Written as DNA, the CDR3 is TGTGCCAGCAGCCAAGAAGGTACCGAGGCGTTCTACGAGCAGTACTTC. This translates into CASSQEGTEAFYEQYF.

This clone was seen only a few times. The chain uses TRBV28 and TRBJ1-4; maybe TRBD1 (6 bases). V was clipped by 6 bases and J by 7 bases, with 18 bases between them. Germline-derived CDR1 and CDR2 are MDHEN and SYDVKM. The CDR3 has 15 residues. CDR3 bases: TGTGCCAGCAGCCTCGGGGCAGGGGACGTTGAAAAACTGTTTTTT. This translates into CASSLGAGDVEKLFF.

The chain is built from TRBV7-3 and TRBJ2-2, with D possibly being TRBD1 or TRBD2 (5 bases each). Germline CDR1 and CDR2: SGHTA and FQGTGA. CDR3 length: 16 amino acids. Between the trimmed V and J ends, which lost 0 bases and 4 bases, there was a span of 12 bases. CDR3 sequence: CASSLTPRGFTGELFF. CDR3 sequence (DNA): TGTGCCAGCAGCTTAACCCCCCGGGGCTTCACCGGGGAGCTGTTTTTT.

Turning to this clone: The same CDR3 is also encoded by other DNA sequences in this sample. The V call is TRBV5-1, the J call TRBJ1-5; no firm D call. The CDR3 runs to 13 residues. Trimming shortened V by 0 bases and J by 6 bases, and 7 bases separated the two germline ends. The germline gives CDR1 SGHRS, CDR2 YFSETQ. CDR3 in amino acids: CASSLAAGQPQHF. CDR3 in DNA: TGCGCCAGCAGCTTGGCCGCGGGTCAGCCCCAGCATTTT.

The chain uses TRBV10-3 and TRBJ2-2, with D maybe TRBD2 (6 bases). From germline, CDR1 is ENHRY and CDR2 SYGVKD. The germline V and J ends were trimmed by 0 bases and 4 bases, with 21 bases remaining between them. There are 19 residues in the CDR3. The CDR3 loop is CAISESPSGLSFLTGELFF. For the CDR3, the DNA is TGTGCCATCAGTGAGTCACCCAGCGGGTTATCCTTCCTCACCGGGGAGCTGTTTTTT.

CDR3 sequence: CASSHQTGGPKKLFF. The CDR3 nucleotides are TGCGCCAGCAGCCACCAAACCGGGGGCCCGAAAAAACTGTTTTTT. The rearrangement links TRBV4-1 to TRBJ1-4; D perhaps matches TRBD1 (6 bases). Germline values: CDR1 MGHRA, CDR2 YSYEKL. This CDR3 comprises 15 residues. V was clipped by 3 bases and J by 9 bases, with 17 bases between them.

The chain links TRBV9 to TRBJ2-5, with 8 bases matching TRBD1. Germline lookup yields CDR1 SGDLS and CDR2 YYNGEE. V gave up 0 bases and J gave up 11 bases; unmatched junction bases: 15. The CDR3 totals 16 residues. In nucleotides, the CDR3 is TGTGCCAGCAGCGTAGGTCTGGGACAGGAGAAGGGGGAGCAGTACTTC. Translating it yields CASSVGLGQEKGEQYF.